This record concerns one T cell receptor beta chain sequence. The repertoire was sequenced with immunoSEQ multiplex PCR; TCRdb's copy has only in-frame clones and lacks some. The sample yields 45,000 to 70,000 clones, more than 90% seen once. These data belong to a study of cytomegalovirus exposure and HLA in healthy donors. Looked up from germline, CDR1 is ENHRY and CDR2 is SYGVKD. This CDR3 region has 13 residues. V shed 4 bases and J shed 6 bases, with 13 bases lying between them. The J gene is TRBJ2-7, the V gene TRBV10-3; tentatively, D is TRBD1 (6 bases). This clonotype originated in a man aged 18 to 30 in good health and CMV-seronegative. The sequenced sample was PBMCs. The CDR3 region is CAISGDRKFEQYF. The CDR3 coding sequence is TGTGCCATCAGTGGAGACAGGAAGTTCGAGCAGTACTTC.